This T cell receptor (beta chain) was documented in a study of blood T cell repertoires in COVID-19. Study details: From the United States, Italy and Spain came samples of acute and convalescent COVID-19. The analysed material was cDNA or gDNA that came from T cells, B-cell-depleted T cells, or PBMCs.

In the original processing: Amplification from reference gene primers served as the basis for estimated nucleated cell counts. Assay: immunoSEQ multiplex PCR; the TCRdb copy retains only in-frame clones and omits some. V, J and clone size are those of that table, while D and trimming were read from the DNA. The table lists roughly 150,000 clones, around 83% of them singletons. The CDR3 contains 14 residues. Germline V gives CDR1 SNHLY, CDR2 FYNNEI. Trimming cost V 4 bases and J 2 bases, with 11 bases left between them. The rearrangement joins TRBV2 to TRBJ2-5; no clear D. The sequence derives from a woman in her seventies who had recovered from COVID-19. Sequencing input: peripheral blood. CDR3 residues: CASSGRSRQETQYF. In nucleotides, the CDR3 is TGTGCCAGCAGTGGCCGTAGCCGGCAAGAGACCCAGTACTTC.